This TCR beta chain was observed in a study of blood T cells in healthy people across ages. Broader study findings: Unsorted PBMC input precluded a conclusive naive versus antigen-experienced comparison. Comparison with aged donors showed that long-lived donors had more naive CD4+ cells and higher diversity.

Notes on this clonotype: Its antigen is unidentified.

Primed by a sample-barcoded 5' primer and a J-beta primer mix, a second PCR proceeded for about 7 to 11 cycles. TCRdb re-derived calls from the 5' RACE reads in MiXCR, one entry per CDR3 protein. The sample contains around 710,000 distinct CDR3 sequences, approximately 39% of which appear only once. With V trimmed by 5 bases and J by 1 base, 10 bases remained unmatched. In germline, CDR1 is MNHNY, CDR2 SVGAGI (reference sequence). The length of the CDR3 is 16 residues. The V gene is TRBV6-6, the J gene TRBJ1-1, with 7 nucleotides matching TRBD1. The sequence was collected from a woman in her sixties in good health. Sequencing was performed on blood. This CDR3 reads CASSRTGQQGNTEAFF. CDR3 sequence (DNA): TGTGCCAGCAGTAGGACAGGCCAACAAGGGAACACTGAAGCTTTCTTT.